A selection of T cell receptor beta chains follows, all from one sample in a study of blood T cell repertoires in COVID-19. Clones were sequenced by immunoSEQ multiplex PCR, and TCRdb holds only the in-frame ones, with some missing. This sample yields about 380,000 clones, of which 85% are seen a single time; 3.5% to 4% belongs to the top ten. The sample taken for sequencing was peripheral blood. These TCRs come from a woman aged 18-29 years with acute or convalescent COVID-19. Each CDR3 is given with its conserved first and last residue. The order of the fields is J gene, clone size, D gene, V gene, CDR3 protein, CDR3 DNA. The D gene is left open where the match is weak. Only some rows state a clone size, as once, few, many or a class for expanded clones.

TRBJ1-1,.,TRBD1,TRBV2,CASSRDRGYTEAFF,TGTGCCAGCAGTCGGGACAGGGGTTACACTGAAGCTTTCTTT
TRBJ1-3,.,TRBD1,TRBV5-1,CASSSASGQGSGNTIYF,TGCGCCAGCAGCTCCGCGTCCGGACAGGGATCTGGAAACACCATATATTTT
TRBJ1-2,.,TRBD1,TRBV9,CASSVAGTGEGYTF,TGTGCCAGCAGCGTAGCAGGGACAGGTGAAGGCTACACCTTC
TRBJ2-7,once,.,TRBV12-3/TRBV12-4,CASSLGQTYEQYF,TGTGCCAGCAGTTTAGGCCAGACCTACGAGCAGTACTTC
TRBJ1-3,.,.,TRBV6-5,CASSYSQGSGNTIYF,TGTGCCAGCAGTTACTCACAGGGCTCTGGAAACACCATATATTTT
TRBJ1-5,.,.,TRBV19,CASSKGSRGGNQPQHF,TGTGCCAGTAGCAAGGGGTCCAGGGGCGGCAATCAGCCCCAGCATTTT
TRBJ1-4,.,.,TRBV2,CASRVEATNEKLFF,TGTGCCAGCAGGGTGGAGGCAACTAATGAAAAACTGTTTTTT
TRBJ2-2,.,TRBD2,TRBV5-6,CASSYSGGEYTGELFF,TGTGCCAGCAGCTACAGCGGGGGGGAATACACCGGGGAGCTGTTTTTT
TRBJ1-2,.,.,TRBV5-6,CASSSGGVYGYTF,TGTGCCAGCAGCTCCGGAGGGGTCTATGGCTACACCTTC
TRBJ1-1,.,.,TRBV7-9,CASTNQGRNTEAFF,TGTGCCAGCACGAATCAGGGGAGGAACACTGAAGCTTTCTTT
TRBJ1-5,.,TRBD1,TRBV2,CASMGGQGIVKDQPQHF,TGTGCCAGCATGGGCGGACAGGGGATTGTGAAGGATCAGCCCCAGCATTTT
TRBJ2-2,.,.,TRBV29-1,CSVLDYTGELFF,TGCAGCGTACTTGACTACACCGGGGAGCTGTTTTTT
TRBJ1-5,.,.,TRBV3-1/TRBV3-2,CASSQERDQPQHF,TGTGCCAGCAGCCAAGAGCGCGATCAGCCCCAGCATTTT